This T cell receptor beta chain stems from a study of control samples from healthy donors and cancer patients. This table comes from immunoSEQ multiplex PCR, and its TCRdb copy is limited to in-frame clones, with some not included. The sample carries over 75,000 clones, roughly 80% recorded once. The CDR3 loop spans 16 amino acids. V lost 6 bases, J lost 10 bases, and 17 bases stayed unmatched. The germline V gene has CDR1 LNHDA and CDR2 SQIVND (reference sequence). This clone came up once. The material sequenced was blood. The chain couples TRBV19 to TRBJ1-1; 10 nucleotides align to TRBD1. This sequence originates from a man aged 25-40 years in good health. CDR3 amino acids: CASRYGTGAGYQSAFF. CDR3 nucleotides: TGTGCCAGTAGATACGGGACAGGGGCGGGTTATCAGTCAGCTTTCTTT.